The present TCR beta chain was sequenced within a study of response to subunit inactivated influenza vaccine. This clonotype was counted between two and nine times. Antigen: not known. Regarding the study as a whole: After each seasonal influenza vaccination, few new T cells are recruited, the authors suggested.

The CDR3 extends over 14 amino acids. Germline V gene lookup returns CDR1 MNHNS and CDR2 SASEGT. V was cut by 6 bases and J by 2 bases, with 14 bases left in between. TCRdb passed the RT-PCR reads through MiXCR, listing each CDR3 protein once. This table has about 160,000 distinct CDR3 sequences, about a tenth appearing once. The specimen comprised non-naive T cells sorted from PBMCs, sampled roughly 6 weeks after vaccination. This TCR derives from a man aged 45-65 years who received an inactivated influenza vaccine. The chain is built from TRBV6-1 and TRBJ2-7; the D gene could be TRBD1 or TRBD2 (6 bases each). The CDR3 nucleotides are TGTGCCAGCAGACCCGGGGGCCGTACCTACGAGCAGTACTTC. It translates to CASRPGGRTYEQYF.